This TCR beta chain originates from a study of tumor-infiltrating lymphocytes in primary liver carcinoma. This CDR3 contains 22 residues. With a constant-region primer, TCR beta cDNA was made from approximately 500 ng of total RNA. Sequencing libraries for TCR beta derived from three nested multiplex PCR rounds that used slightly modified ARM-PCR. TRBV1-TRBV30 forward primers and a C-beta reverse primer were used in the first two PCR rounds, which each ran for about 10 cycles. TCRdb recomputed calls from the multiplex PCR reads with MiXCR, one row per CDR3 protein. This sample has some 46,000 distinct CDR3 sequences; 60% to 80% occur once, and the top ten carry roughly 38%. Unsorted bulk tissue (roughly 19-31 mg) underwent RNA and DNA co-extraction.

The TCR comes from a woman in her thirties with primary liver carcinoma and hepatitis B virus infection. Sequencing was done on a sample of tumor-adjacent normal liver tissue. V gene TRBV21-1 combines with J gene TRBJ2-5; the table names TRBD1, a call not compared with the DNA. TRBV21-1 is noted as a pseudogene. The CDR3: CASSKGDRGQKGNPRQGETQYF. CDR3 DNA sequence: TGTGCCAGCAGCAAAGGGGACAGGGGGCAAAAGGGCAACCCGCGACAAGGAGAGACCCAGTACTTC.